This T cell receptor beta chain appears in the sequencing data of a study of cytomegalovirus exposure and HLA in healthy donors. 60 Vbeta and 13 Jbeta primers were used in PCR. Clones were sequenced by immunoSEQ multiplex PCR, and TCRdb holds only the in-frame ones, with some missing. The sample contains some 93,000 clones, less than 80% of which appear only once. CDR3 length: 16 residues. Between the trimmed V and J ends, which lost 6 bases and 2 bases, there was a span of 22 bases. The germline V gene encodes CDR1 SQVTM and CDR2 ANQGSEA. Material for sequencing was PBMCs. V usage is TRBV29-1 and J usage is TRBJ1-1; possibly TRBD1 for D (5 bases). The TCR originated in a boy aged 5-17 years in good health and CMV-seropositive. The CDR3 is CSVSPGGVMVNTEAFF. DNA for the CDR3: TGCAGCGTCTCCCCGGGGGGTGTAATGGTCAACACTGAAGCTTTCTTT.